This T cell receptor beta chain emerged from a study of HIV-infected patients and healthy controls. TCRdb ran MiXCR on the 5' RACE reads and lists one entry per CDR3 protein. There are about 18,000 distinct CDR3 sequences in the sample; about a sixth occur only once, and approximately 25% lies in the top ten. V shed 5 bases and J 4 bases; nucleotides not matched to a gene: 6. Germline V gene data show CDR1 as DFQATT and CDR2 as SNEGSKA (reference sequence). The CDR3 runs to 14 residues. Ten or more counts support this clonotype. This receptor was identified in a human donor in good health. Sample: CD8+ T cells from blood. The chain couples TRBV20-1 to TRBJ2-1, with TRBD2 matching over 9 bases. The DNA of the CDR3 is TGCAGTGCTCAAGGGCTAGCGGGGTACAATGAGCAGTTCTTC. Translating gives CSAQGLAGYNEQFF.